The source of this TCR beta chain is a study of cytomegalovirus exposure and HLA in healthy donors. Whole-study results and caveats: Per published reports, the classifier diagnosed cytomegalovirus status with high specificity and sensitivity.

Primers included in the PCR were 60 Vbeta and 13 Jbeta primers. Repertoires were generated with immunoSEQ multiplex PCR, while TCRdb's copy carries only in-frame clones and drops some. Its table records about 110,000 clones. For this clone: Its matching antigen is unknown.

This CDR3 contains 14 residues. Germline values: CDR1 SGHKS, CDR2 YYEKEE (reference sequence). Trimming pared 0 bases from V and 4 bases from J, leaving 10 bases between. The clonotype was recovered from a man between 50 and 59 years old in good health and CMV-seronegative. The sequencing input was PBMCs. This chain links TRBV5-5 with TRBJ2-5; maybe TRBD1 (5 bases). In DNA, the CDR3 is TGTGCCAGCAGCTTGGGCAGGGCTGGAGAGACCCAGTACTTC. This encodes CASSLGRAGETQYF.